This TCR beta chain stems from a study of brain T cells in children with intractable seizures. Using immunoSEQ multiplex PCR, the repertoire was profiled, and TCRdb retains in-frame clones only, with some absent. The table includes hundreds of thousands of clones, over 90% detected once. Time point defined: blood from clinic visit 5 months post-surgery; TSC patient then seizure free. The sequenced cases were selected for having the highest brain T cell transcript signatures. Study-level points and caveats: Clones missing pre-surgery may reflect undersampling of that blood sample. Only CDR3 sequence similarity suggested viral specificity, without known HCMV serostatus.

Germline CDR1 and CDR2: KGHDR and SFDVKD. The CDR3 consists of 9 residues. Trimming took 5 bases from V and 6 from J, leaving 1 base between them. As for this clone: The antigen is undetermined.

The chain has TRBV24-1 and TRBJ2-7, with D uncertain. The sequence was collected from a boy under two years old with tuberous sclerosis and intractable seizures. Specimen: peripheral blood, collected 5 to 6 months after surgery. The DNA for the CDR3 is TGTGCCACCAGTGTCGAGCAGTACTTC. It translates to CATSVEQYF.